Reported below is one T cell receptor (beta chain). This record belongs to a study of T cell changes during pregnancy in multiple sclerosis. Germline CDR1 is SGDLS and CDR2 is YYNGEE. Trimming shortened V by 3 bases and J by 0 bases, and 10 bases separated the two germline ends. The CDR3 runs 15 residues. Assay: immunoSEQ multiplex PCR; the TCRdb copy retains only in-frame clones and omits some. The sample holds 35,000 or so clones; 70% to 90% are singletons and the top ten take roughly 0.52%. The receptor was derived from a female donor with multiple sclerosis, enrolled in a pregnancy study. The specimen comprised CD4+ T cells from peripheral blood mononuclear cells, sampled in the first trimester of pregnancy. The rearrangement joins TRBV9 to TRBJ1-3; no definite D call. The CDR3 sequence is CASSGTATSGNTIYF. DNA for the CDR3: TGTGCCAGCAGCGGTACAGCAACCTCTGGAAACACCATATATTTT.